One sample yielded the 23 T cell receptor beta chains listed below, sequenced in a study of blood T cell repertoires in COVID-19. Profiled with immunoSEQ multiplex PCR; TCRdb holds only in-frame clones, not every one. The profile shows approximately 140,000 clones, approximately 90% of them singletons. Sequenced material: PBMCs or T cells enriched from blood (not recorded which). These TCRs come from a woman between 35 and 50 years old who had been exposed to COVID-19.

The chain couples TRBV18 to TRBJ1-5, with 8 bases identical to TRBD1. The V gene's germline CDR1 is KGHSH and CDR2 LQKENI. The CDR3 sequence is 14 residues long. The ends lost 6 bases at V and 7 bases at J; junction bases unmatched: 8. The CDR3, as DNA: TGTGCCAGCTCGCAGGGACAGGTGGGCCAGCCCCAGCATTTT. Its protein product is CASSQGQVGQPQHF. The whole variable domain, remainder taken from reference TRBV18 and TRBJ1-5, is NAGVMQNPRHLVRRRGQEARLRCSPMKGHSHVYWYRQLPEEGLKFMVYLQKENIIDESGMPKERFSAEFPKEGPSILRIQQVVRGDSAAYFCASSQGQVGQPQHFGDGTRLSIL.

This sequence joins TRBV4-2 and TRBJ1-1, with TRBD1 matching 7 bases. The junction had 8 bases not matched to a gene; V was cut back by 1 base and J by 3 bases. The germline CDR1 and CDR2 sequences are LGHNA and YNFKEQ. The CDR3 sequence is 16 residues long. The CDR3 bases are TGTGCCAGCAGCCAAGGTGAGGGGGCGGGATACACTGAAGCTTTCTTT. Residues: CASSQGEGAGYTEAFF.

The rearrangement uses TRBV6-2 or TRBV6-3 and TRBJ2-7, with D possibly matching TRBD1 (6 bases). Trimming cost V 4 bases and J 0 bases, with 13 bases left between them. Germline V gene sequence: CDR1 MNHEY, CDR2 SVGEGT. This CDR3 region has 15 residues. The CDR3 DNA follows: TGTGCCAGCAGTTGGAAACAGGGAGACTCCTACGAGCAGTACTTC. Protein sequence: CASSWKQGDSYEQYF.

CDR3: CASSGDTAIYF. The CDR3 coding sequence is TGTGCCAGCAGTGGGGACACCGCCATATATTTT. This chain links TRBV6-6 with TRBJ1-3, with D perhaps matching TRBD1 (6 bases). The V end was cut by 5 bases, the J end by 11 bases, with 10 bases between. The CDR3 is 11 amino acids. Germline V gene sequence: CDR1 MNHNY, CDR2 SVGAGI (reference sequence).

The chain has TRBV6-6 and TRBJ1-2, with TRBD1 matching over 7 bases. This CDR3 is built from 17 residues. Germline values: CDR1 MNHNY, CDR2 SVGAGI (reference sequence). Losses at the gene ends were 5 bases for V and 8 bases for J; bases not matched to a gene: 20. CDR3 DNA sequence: TGTGCCAGCAGTCGAGAGAAAGGGGGCCGGGGAGGCGGCGGCTACACCTTC. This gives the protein CASSREKGGRGGGGYTF.

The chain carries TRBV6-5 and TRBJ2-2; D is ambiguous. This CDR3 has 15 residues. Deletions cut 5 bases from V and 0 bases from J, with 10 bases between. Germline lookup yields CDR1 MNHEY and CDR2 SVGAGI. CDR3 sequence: CASSPRVANTGELFF. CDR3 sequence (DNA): TGTGCCAGCAGTCCCCGAGTGGCGAACACCGGGGAGCTGTTTTTT.

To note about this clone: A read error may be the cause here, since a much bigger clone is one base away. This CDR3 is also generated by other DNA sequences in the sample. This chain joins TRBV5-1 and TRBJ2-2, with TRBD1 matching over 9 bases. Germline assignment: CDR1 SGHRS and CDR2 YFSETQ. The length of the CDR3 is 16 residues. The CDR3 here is CASSLGGTGLTGELFF. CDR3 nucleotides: TGCGCCAGCAGCTTGGGAGGGACAGGGCTCACCGGGGAGTTGTTTTTT.

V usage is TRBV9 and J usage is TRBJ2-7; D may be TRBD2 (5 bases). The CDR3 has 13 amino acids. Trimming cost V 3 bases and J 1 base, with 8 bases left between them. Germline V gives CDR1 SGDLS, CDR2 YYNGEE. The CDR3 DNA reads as TGTGCCAGCAGCGCCGGGATTTCCTACGAGCAGTACTTC. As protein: CASSAGISYEQYF.

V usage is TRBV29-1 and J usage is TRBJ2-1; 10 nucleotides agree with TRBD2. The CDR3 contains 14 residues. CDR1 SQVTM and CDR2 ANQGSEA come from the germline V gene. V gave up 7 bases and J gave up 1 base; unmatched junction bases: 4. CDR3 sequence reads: CSGVAGGSYNEQFF. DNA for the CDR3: TGCAGCGGAGTAGCGGGGGGTTCCTACAATGAGCAGTTCTTC.

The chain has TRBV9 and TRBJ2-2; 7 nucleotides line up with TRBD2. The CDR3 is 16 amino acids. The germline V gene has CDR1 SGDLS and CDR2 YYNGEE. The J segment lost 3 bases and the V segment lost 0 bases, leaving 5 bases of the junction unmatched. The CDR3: CASSVEVRGDTGELFF. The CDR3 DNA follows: TGTGCCAGCAGCGTAGAGGTCCGGGGGGACACCGGGGAGCTGTTTTTT.

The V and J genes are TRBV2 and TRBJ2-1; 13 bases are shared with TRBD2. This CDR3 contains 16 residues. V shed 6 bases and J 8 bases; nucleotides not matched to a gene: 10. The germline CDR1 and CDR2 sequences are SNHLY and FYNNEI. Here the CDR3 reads CASRVILAGGVYEQFF. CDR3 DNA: TGTGCCAGCAGGGTCATACTAGCGGGGGGGGTGTATGAGCAGTTCTTC. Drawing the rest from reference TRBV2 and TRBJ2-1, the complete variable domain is EPEVTQTPSHQVTQMGQEVILRCVPISNHLYFYWYRQILGQKVEFLVSFYNNEISEKSEIFDDQFSVERPDGSNFTLKIRSTKLEDSAMYFCASRVILAGGVYEQFFGPGTRLTVL.

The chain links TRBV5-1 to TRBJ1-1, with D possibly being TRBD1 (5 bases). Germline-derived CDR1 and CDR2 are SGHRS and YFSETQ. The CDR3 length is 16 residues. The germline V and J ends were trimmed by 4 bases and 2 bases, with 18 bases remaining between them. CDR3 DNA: TGCGCCAGCAGCCCGGACCGGACACGAGCCAACACTGAAGCTTTCTTT. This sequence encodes CASSPDRTRANTEAFF. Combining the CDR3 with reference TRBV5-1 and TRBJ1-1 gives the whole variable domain KAGVTQTPRYLIKTRGQQVTLSCSPISGHRSVSWYQQTPGQGLQFLFEYFSETQRNKGNFPGRFSGRQFSNSRSEMNVSTLELGDSALYLCASSPDRTRANTEAFFGQGTRLTVV.

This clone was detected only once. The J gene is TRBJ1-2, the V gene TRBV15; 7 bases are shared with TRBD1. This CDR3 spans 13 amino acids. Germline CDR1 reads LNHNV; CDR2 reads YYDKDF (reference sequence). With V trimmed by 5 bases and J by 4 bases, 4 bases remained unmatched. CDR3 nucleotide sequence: TGTGCCACCAGCGGCGGGACAGCCTATGGCTACACCTTC. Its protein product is CATSGGTAYGYTF. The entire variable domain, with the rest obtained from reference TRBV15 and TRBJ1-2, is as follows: DAMVIQNPRYQVTQFGKPVTLSCSQTLNHNVMYWYQQKSSQAPKLLFHYYDKDFNNEADTPDNFQSRRPNTSFCFLDIRSPGLGDTAMYLCATSGGTAYGYTFGSGTRLTVV.

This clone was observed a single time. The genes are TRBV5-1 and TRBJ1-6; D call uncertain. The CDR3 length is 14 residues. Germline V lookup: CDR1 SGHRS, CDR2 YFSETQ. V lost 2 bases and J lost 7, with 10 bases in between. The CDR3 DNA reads TGCGCCAGCAGCTTCCCTTCCGGGAATTCACCCCTCCACTTT. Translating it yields CASSFPSGNSPLHF.

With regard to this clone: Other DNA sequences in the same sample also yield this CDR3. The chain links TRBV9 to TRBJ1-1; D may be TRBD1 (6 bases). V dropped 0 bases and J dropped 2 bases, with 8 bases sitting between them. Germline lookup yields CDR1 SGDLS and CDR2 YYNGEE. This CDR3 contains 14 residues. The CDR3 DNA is TGTGCCAGCAGCGTAGAGGGGGAAAACACTGAAGCTTTCTTT. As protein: CASSVEGENTEAFF.

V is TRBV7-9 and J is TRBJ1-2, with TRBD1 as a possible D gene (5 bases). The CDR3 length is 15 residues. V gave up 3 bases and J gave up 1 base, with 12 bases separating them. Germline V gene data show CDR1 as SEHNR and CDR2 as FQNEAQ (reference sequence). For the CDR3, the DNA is TGTGCCAGCAGCTTCATGGGGGGGAATAACTATGGCTACACCTTC. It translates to CASSFMGGNNYGYTF.

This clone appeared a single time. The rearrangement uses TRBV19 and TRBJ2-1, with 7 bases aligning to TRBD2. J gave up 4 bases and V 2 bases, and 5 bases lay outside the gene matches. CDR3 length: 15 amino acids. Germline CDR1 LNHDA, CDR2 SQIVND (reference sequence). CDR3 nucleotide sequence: TGTGCCAGTAGTATACAGGCGGGAGAATACAATGAGCAGTTCTTC. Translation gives CASSIQAGEYNEQFF. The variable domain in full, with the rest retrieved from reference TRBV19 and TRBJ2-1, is DGGITQSPKYLFRKEGQNVTLSCEQNLNHDAMYWYRQDPGQGLRLIYYSQIVNDFQKGDIAEGYSVSREKKESFPLTVTSAQKNPTAFYLCASSIQAGEYNEQFFGPGTRLTVL.

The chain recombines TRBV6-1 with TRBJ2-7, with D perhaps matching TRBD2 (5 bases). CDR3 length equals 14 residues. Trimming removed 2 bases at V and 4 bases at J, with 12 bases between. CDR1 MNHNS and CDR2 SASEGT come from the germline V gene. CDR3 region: CASSEPGSNYEQYF. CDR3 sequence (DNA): TGTGCCAGCAGTGAACCGGGAAGCAATTACGAGCAGTACTTC.

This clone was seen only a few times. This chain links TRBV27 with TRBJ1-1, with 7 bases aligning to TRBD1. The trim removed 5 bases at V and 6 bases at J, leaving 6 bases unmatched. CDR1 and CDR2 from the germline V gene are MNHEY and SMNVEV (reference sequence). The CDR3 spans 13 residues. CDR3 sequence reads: CASSRQGVAEAFF. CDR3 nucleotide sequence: TGTGCCAGCAGTCGACAGGGTGTTGCTGAAGCTTTCTTT.

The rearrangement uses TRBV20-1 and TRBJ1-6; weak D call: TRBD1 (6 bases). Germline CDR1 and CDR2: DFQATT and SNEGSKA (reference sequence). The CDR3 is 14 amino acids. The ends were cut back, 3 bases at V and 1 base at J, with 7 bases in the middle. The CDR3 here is CSASRGSYNSPLHF. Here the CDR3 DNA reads TGCAGTGCTAGTAGGGGGTCCTATAATTCACCCCTCCACTTT.

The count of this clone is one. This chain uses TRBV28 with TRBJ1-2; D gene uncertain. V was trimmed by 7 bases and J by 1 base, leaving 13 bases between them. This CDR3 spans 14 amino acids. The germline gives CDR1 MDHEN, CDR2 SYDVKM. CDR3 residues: CASTGGPINYGYTF. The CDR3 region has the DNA TGTGCCAGCACCGGAGGGCCGATTAACTATGGCTACACCTTC.

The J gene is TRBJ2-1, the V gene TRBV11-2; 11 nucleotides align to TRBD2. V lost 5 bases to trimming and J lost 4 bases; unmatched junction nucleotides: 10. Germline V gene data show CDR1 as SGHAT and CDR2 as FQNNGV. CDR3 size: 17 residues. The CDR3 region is CASSPRDSGRVYNEQFF. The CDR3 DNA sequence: TGTGCCAGCAGCCCAAGGGATAGCGGGAGGGTTTACAATGAGCAGTTCTTC. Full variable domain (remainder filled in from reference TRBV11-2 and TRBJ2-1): EAGVAQSPRYKIIEKRQSVAFWCNPISGHATLYWYQQILGQGPKLLIQFQNNGVVDDSQLPKDRFSAERLKGVDSTLKIQPAKLEDSAVYLCASSPRDSGRVYNEQFFGPGTRLTVL.

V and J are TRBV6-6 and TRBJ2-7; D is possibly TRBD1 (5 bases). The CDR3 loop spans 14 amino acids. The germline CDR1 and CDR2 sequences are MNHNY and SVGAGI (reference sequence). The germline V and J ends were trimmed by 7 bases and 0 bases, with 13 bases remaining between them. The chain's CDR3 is CASTETESSYEQYF. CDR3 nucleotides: TGTGCCAGCACCGAGACAGAGAGCTCCTACGAGCAGTACTTC.